This TCR beta chain is from a study of T cell repertoires in cytomegalovirus infection (dated by TCRdb to the late 2010s). Study-wide context: Alongside well-studied HLA-B-restricted epitopes, the peptide stimulations were aimed at recently identified HLA-C-restricted CMV epitopes, whose presentation resists viral immunomodulation. Donor HLA type was relevant to the analysis, as public TCR beta signatures indicated carriage of CMV infection together with the matching HLA type.

Per the publication, the treatment or condition label means: in vitro stimulation with specific CMV peptide epitopes to enrich CMV-specific T cells. Relative to germline, V is missing 4 bases and J is missing 3 bases, with 10 bases of the junction outside any gene match. The CDR3 covers 16 residues, taking in both the cysteine and the phenylalanine. The retained sequence is limited to the CDR3, 48 bases, with the frame set at the first base. From a lookup of the germline V gene, CDR1 and CDR2 are MNHEY and SVGEGT. Results the study describes overall, beyond this receptor: The ex vivo response was dominated by HLA-C-restricted CMV-specific TCR beta clonotypes, which also provided the single most frequent clonotype in two of eight donors. In both this cohort and an independent roughly 330-donor cohort, the cumulative frequency of public TCR beta family members distinguished carriers of CMV infection plus the relevant HLA type.

This clonotype came up a few times. The antigen it binds to is not known. No much larger clone is present one base from it, and per-base qualities are unavailable. Reads for this sample came from an Illumina HiSeq 1500. The public reads were run again by TCRdb, first through fastp at Q25 and then through MiXCR, and only productive beta chains were kept. Rows with one shared CDR3 protein collapse into an entry with the most common genes and DNA. The sample includes some 480,000 distinct CDR3 sequences, with about 33% observed a single time. The ten largest account for roughly 15% of the sample. The sequence was obtained from a human donor in good health (CMV status not recorded). Some clones in this sample may be carry-over from other donors' samples. The sequence is built from TRBV6-2 or TRBV6-3 and TRBJ1-1; 8 central bases correspond to TRBD1. Specimen: cultured PBMCs, collected from culture after CMV antigen stimulation. The sequenced DNA is TGTGCCAGCAGTTCAGGGACAGGTTGGGATGACACTGAAGCTTTCTTT. The encoded protein is CASSSGTGWDDTEAFF.